The clone carrying this T cell receptor (beta chain) has more than one count but fewer than ten. Germline V gives CDR1 SGDLS, CDR2 YYNGEE. V shed 3 bases, J shed 3 bases, and the junction held 5 bases outside the gene matches. This CDR3 region has 14 residues. These data are taken from a study of tumour-infiltrating T cells in Burkitt lymphoma. Study details: Survival, overall and progression-free, tracked with productive clonality.

The data were produced by immunoSEQ multiplex PCR, yet TCRdb's version contains in-frame clones alone and is incomplete. The sample includes 13,000 to 15,000 clones, approximately 71% of them seen just once. This sequence was found in a human donor with diffuse large B-cell lymphoma. V gene TRBV9 combines with J gene TRBJ2-7, with TRBD2 matching 8 bases. The sequenced material came from tumor tissue. CDR3 loop: CASSASGSVYEQYF. The CDR3 bases are TGTGCCAGCAGCGCGAGCGGGAGCGTCTACGAGCAGTACTTC. Supplemented by reference TRBV9 and TRBJ2-7, the full variable domain reads DSGVTQTPKHLITATGQRVTLRCSPRSGDLSVYWYQQSLDQGLQFLIQYYNGEERAKGNILERFSAQQFPDLHSELNLSSLELGDSALYFCASSASGSVYEQYFGPGTRLTVT.